This TCR beta chain is from a study of blood T cell repertoires in COVID-19. Across the study: Both acute and convalescent COVID-19 samples were obtained from the United States, Italy and Spain. T cells, B-cell-depleted T cells, or PBMCs provided the cDNA or gDNA that served as material.

Per the original data handling: How many nucleated cells were present was estimated from reference gene primer amplification. Sequencing used immunoSEQ multiplex PCR; TCRdb keeps in-frame clones, though not all of them. The V and J calls and the clone size are those of that table, but D and trimming were determined from the DNA. The sample yields about 40,000 clones, about 85% seen once. With 11 bases removed from V and 6 bases from J, the gap between germline ends came to 14 bases. CDR1 and CDR2 from the germline V gene are LNHDA and SQIVND (reference sequence). This CDR3 comprises 12 residues. The sample comprised peripheral blood. This rearrangement joins TRBV19 to TRBJ1-5; D perhaps matches TRBD1 (5 bases). This TCR was sampled from a man in his fifties with active COVID-19. In DNA form, the CDR3 reads TGTGCCCCTAGGGGAGGGCTTCAGCCCCAGCATTTT. As protein: CAPRGGLQPQHF.